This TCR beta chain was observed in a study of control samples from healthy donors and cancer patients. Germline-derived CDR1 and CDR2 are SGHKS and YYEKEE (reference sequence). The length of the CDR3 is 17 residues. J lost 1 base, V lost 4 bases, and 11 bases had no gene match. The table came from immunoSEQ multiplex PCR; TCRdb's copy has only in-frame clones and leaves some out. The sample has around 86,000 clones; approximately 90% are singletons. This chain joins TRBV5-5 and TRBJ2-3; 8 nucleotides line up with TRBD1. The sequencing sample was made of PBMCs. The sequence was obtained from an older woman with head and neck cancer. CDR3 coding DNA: TGTGCCAGCAGCAGGGACGATCAGGGGGCTCGCACAGATACGCAGTATTTT. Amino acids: CASSRDDQGARTDTQYF.